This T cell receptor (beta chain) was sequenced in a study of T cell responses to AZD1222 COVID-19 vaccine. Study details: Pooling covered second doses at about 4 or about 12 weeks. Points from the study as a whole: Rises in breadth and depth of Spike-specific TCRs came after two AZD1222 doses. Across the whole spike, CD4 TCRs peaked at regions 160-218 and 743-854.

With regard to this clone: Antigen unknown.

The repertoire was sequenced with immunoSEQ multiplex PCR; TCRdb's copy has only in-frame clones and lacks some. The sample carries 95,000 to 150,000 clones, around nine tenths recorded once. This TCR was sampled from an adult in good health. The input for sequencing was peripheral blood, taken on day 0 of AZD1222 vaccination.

The CDR3 nucleotides are TGTGCCAGCAGTGGGGGGGGGCTAGCCTCCTACGAGCAGTACTTC. Its protein is CASSGGGLASYEQYF. The V and J genes are TRBV2 and TRBJ2-7; possible D gene TRBD2, 7 bases. Trimming pared 4 bases from V and 0 bases from J, leaving 13 bases between. The CDR3 covers 15 residues. The V gene's germline CDR1 is SNHLY and CDR2 FYNNEI.